Shown below are 17 T cell receptor beta chains from a single sample sequenced in a study of spatial heterogeneity in lung cancer. TCRdb re-analysed the 5' RACE reads in MiXCR, keeping a single row per CDR3 protein. This table holds tens of thousands of distinct CDR3 sequences, over 5% found once. As to time point: blood at routine non-recurrence follow-up after resection. Sequencing was performed on PBMCs, taken at follow-up. The origin of the receptors is a female donor with early-stage non-small cell lung cancer.

In its sample, this clonotype was seen many times. The V gene is TRBV6-5, the J gene TRBJ2-1, with 13 bases identical to TRBD2. The germline V gene has CDR1 MNHEY and CDR2 SVGAGI. After removal of 5 bases from V and 2 bases from J, the junction contained 6 bases not matched to a gene. CDR3 length: 17 residues. CDR3 in DNA: TGTGCCAGCAGTCCCGGACTAGCGGGGGTAGCCTACAATGAGCAGTTCTTC. Translation: CASSPGLAGVAYNEQFF.

This clonotype was counted many times. The V gene is TRBV10-3, the J gene TRBJ2-3, with 15 bases identical to TRBD2. The CDR3 spans 12 residues. Germline CDR1 ENHRY, CDR2 SYGVKD. V dropped 8 bases and J dropped 14; count of bases not matched to a gene: 5. This CDR3 is CAIWTSGGAGYF. In DNA form, the CDR3 reads TGTGCCATCTGGACTAGCGGGGGGGCGGGGTATTTT.

The sample holds one count of this clonotype. V gene TRBV20-1 combines with J gene TRBJ2-1; TRBD2 agrees at 10 bases. Germline CDR1 DFQATT, CDR2 SNEGSKA (reference sequence). Germline trimming cut 1 base from V and 8 bases from J; bases unmatched to any gene: 8. There are 15 residues in the CDR3. CDR3 protein: CSARAASGSVDEQFF. The CDR3 coding sequence is TGCAGTGCTAGAGCAGCTAGCGGGAGTGTGGATGAGCAGTTCTTC.

This clonotype has only a few counts. This may arise from a read error, as a much more abundant clone is one base away. The gene calls are TRBV6-2 or TRBV6-3 and TRBJ1-1; D gene uncertain. Germline V gene data show CDR1 as MNHEY and CDR2 as SVGEGT. The CDR3 has 13 amino acids. CDR3 coding DNA: TGTGTCAGCAGGCGGACGGACAACACTGAAGCTTTCTTT. It specifies CVSRRTDNTEAFF.

This clonotype was counted many times. The V call is TRBV7-8, the J call TRBJ1-2; a possible D gene is TRBD1 (5 bases). Germline V gene data show CDR1 as SGHVS and CDR2 as FQNEAQ. The CDR3 length is 16 residues. Between the trimmed V and J ends, which lost 5 bases and 0 bases, there was a span of 16 bases. The CDR3 DNA is TGTGCCAGCAGCCCAAGGGGAGGCAGAACTAACTATGGCTACACCTTC. It specifies CASSPRGGRTNYGYTF.

This clonotype was seen at least ten times. The chain employs TRBV15 and TRBJ2-3, with D unresolved. The CDR3 totals 14 residues. Trimming took 0 bases from V and 4 from J, leaving 8 bases between them. Germline-derived CDR1 and CDR2 are LNHNV and YYDKDF (reference sequence). In DNA form, the CDR3 reads TGTGCCACCAGCAGAGAGTACAGCCCAGATACGCAGTATTTT. Protein sequence: CATSREYSPDTQYF. The entire variable domain, with the rest obtained from reference TRBV15 and TRBJ2-3, is as follows: DAMVIQNPRYQVTQFGKPVTLSCSQTLNHNVMYWYQQKSSQAPKLLFHYYDKDFNNEADTPDNFQSRRPNTSFCFLDIRSPGLGDTAMYLCATSREYSPDTQYFGPGTRLTVL.

This clonotype has only a few counts. The rearrangement joins TRBV24-1 to TRBJ2-1; tentatively, D is TRBD1 (6 bases). CDR1 and CDR2 from the germline V gene are KGHDR and SFDVKD. This CDR3 is built from 13 residues. V was shortened by 7 bases and J by 0 bases, with 6 bases between the two germline ends. The CDR3 region is CATRDSSYNEQFF. The CDR3 nucleotides are TGTGCCACCAGGGACAGCTCCTACAATGAGCAGTTCTTC.

This clonotype was seen at least ten times. J is TRBJ2-1 and V is TRBV10-3; 9 bases agree with TRBD1. V lost 0 bases and J lost 7; bases outside the gene matches: 1. CDR1 is ENHRY, CDR2 SYGVKD, per germline. The CDR3 loop spans 14 amino acids. The DNA for the CDR3 is TGTGCCATCAGTGAGTCGGGACAGGGAAATGAGCAGTTCTTC. Its protein is CAISESGQGNEQFF.

This clonotype was detected many times. The chain combines TRBV7-9 with TRBJ1-1; 7 nucleotides match TRBD1. Losses at the gene ends were 5 bases for V and 0 bases for J; bases not matched to a gene: 6. The CDR3 spans 15 residues. Germline V gene sequence: CDR1 SEHNR, CDR2 FQNEAQ (reference sequence). CDR3 DNA sequence: TGTGCCAGCAGCCCTGGGACAGACATGAACACTGAAGCTTTCTTT. It specifies CASSPGTDMNTEAFF.

This clonotype showed up many times. The chain employs TRBV7-2 and TRBJ2-3, with 7 nucleotides matching TRBD2. V gave up 2 bases and J gave up 6 bases; unmatched junction bases: 5. Germline CDR1 reads SGHTA; CDR2 reads FQGNSA. This CDR3 region has 14 residues. The CDR3 DNA sequence: TGTGCCAGCAGCTTATCAGCGGGATCGGATACGCAGTATTTT. Amino acids: CASSLSAGSDTQYF.

This clonotype was counted at least ten times. The chain links TRBV6-2 or TRBV6-3 to TRBJ2-7; the match to TRBD2 covers 9 bases. This CDR3 region has 14 residues. Per germline, CDR1 MNHEY and CDR2 SVGEGT. The V segment lost 7 bases and the J segment 6 bases; nucleotides outside the gene matches: 10. The CDR3 sequence is CASNTGSGRIEQYF. CDR3 nucleotides: TGTGCCAGCAATACCGGGAGCGGGAGGATCGAGCAGTACTTC.

This clonotype was seen ten or more times. This chain joins TRBV6-1 and TRBJ2-2; 7 nucleotides agree with TRBD1. The ends lost 5 bases at V and 2 bases at J; junction bases unmatched: 5. Germline V gives CDR1 MNHNS, CDR2 SASEGT. The CDR3 runs to 15 residues. CDR3: CASSTGVLNTGELFF. CDR3 DNA sequence: TGTGCCAGCAGTACAGGGGTCCTTAACACCGGGGAGCTGTTTTTT.

This clonotype was seen a few times. CDR3 sequence: CSAPDRRGGDTQYF. CDR3 sequence (DNA): TGCAGTGCGCCCGACAGGCGGGGTGGGGATACGCAGTATTTT. The V gene is TRBV20-1, the J gene TRBJ2-3, with D perhaps TRBD1 or TRBD2 (6 bases each). CDR1 DFQATT and CDR2 SNEGSKA come from the germline V gene (reference sequence). Trimming removed 6 bases at V and 6 bases at J, with 19 bases between. The CDR3 has 14 amino acids.

This clonotype was seen more than once but under ten times. The V call is TRBV27, the J call TRBJ1-2; D possibly corresponds to TRBD1 (5 bases). V dropped 0 bases and J dropped 6 bases, with 11 bases sitting between them. The CDR3 totals 14 residues. From germline, CDR1 is MNHEY and CDR2 SMNVEV (reference sequence). The CDR3 loop is CASSLSAGTDGYTF. CDR3 coding DNA: TGTGCCAGCAGTTTATCGGCAGGGACTGATGGCTACACCTTC.

This clonotype showed up many times. The chain joins TRBV12-5 to TRBJ2-3; D call uncertain. Germline CDR1 and CDR2: LGHNT and FRNRAP. V gave up 1 base and J gave up 6 bases, with 14 bases separating them. This CDR3 contains 15 residues. The CDR3 loop reads CASGLGDSIVDTQYF. CDR3 coding DNA: TGTGCTAGTGGTTTGGGGGATTCAATCGTGGATACGCAGTATTTT.

This clonotype was detected ten times or more. The CDR3 here is CASSSDGKETQYF. The CDR3 DNA reads TGTGCCAGCAGTTCAGACGGGAAAGAGACCCAGTACTTC. The chain links TRBV7-9 to TRBJ2-5; TRBD2 might be the D (5 bases). This CDR3 region has 13 residues. Trimming removed 6 bases at V and 3 bases at J, with 11 bases between. Germline CDR1 is SEHNR and CDR2 is FQNEAQ (reference sequence).

At least ten counts were recorded for this clonotype. The chain employs TRBV6-6 and TRBJ1-6, with D perhaps matching TRBD1 (6 bases). Trimming took 6 bases from V and 4 from J, leaving 13 bases between them. The CDR3 length is 15 residues. Germline V gene sequence: CDR1 MNHNY, CDR2 SVGAGI (reference sequence). The CDR3 loop is CASRPPGEYNSPLHF. The CDR3, as DNA: TGTGCCAGCAGGCCCCCAGGGGAGTATAATTCACCCCTCCACTTT.